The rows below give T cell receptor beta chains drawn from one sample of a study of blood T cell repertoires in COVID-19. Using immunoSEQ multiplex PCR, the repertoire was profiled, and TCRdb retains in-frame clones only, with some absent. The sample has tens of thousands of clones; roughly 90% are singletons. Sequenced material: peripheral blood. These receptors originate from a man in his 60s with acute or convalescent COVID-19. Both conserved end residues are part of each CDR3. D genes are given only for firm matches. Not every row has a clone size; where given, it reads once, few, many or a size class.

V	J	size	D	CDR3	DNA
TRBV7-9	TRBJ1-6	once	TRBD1	CASSPWTGGADSPLHF	TGTGCCAGCAGCCCATGGACAGGGGGCGCGGATTCACCCCTCCACTTT
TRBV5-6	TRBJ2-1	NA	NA	CASSNVRRSQTYNEQFF	TGTGCCAGCAGCAACGTAAGGAGAAGCCAGACCTACAATGAGCAGTTCTTC
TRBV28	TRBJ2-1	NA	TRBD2	CASRWYGGEHNEQFF	TGTGCCAGCAGATGGTACGGGGGGGAACACAATGAGCAGTTCTTC
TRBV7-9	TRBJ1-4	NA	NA	CASSLAQGFDEKLFF	TGTGCCAGCAGCTTAGCGCAGGGTTTTGATGAAAAACTGTTTTTT
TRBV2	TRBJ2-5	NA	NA	CASSERIRRSQETQYF	TGTGCCAGCAGTGAAAGGATCAGGAGGTCCCAAGAGACCCAGTACTTC
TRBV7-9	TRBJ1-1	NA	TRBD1	CASSATGGTEAFF	TGTGCCAGCAGCGCGACAGGGGGCACTGAAGCTTTCTTT
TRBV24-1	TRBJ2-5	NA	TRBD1	CATSDPQGQGGTGSRETQYF	TGTGCCACCAGTGATCCGCAGGGACAGGGAGGCACCGGTAGTCGGGAGACCCAGTACTTC
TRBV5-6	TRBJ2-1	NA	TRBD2	CASSPAGGRSNEQFF	TGTGCCAGCAGCCCCGCGGGGGGAAGGTCCAATGAGCAGTTCTTC
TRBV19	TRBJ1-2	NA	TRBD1	CASSLHYRGRYTF	TGTGCCAGTAGCCTTCACTACAGGGGACGCTACACCTTC
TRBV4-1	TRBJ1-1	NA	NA	CASSQEAAYEAFF	TGCGCCAGCAGCCAAGAAGCGGCGTACGAGGCTTTCTTT
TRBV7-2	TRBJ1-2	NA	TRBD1	CASSSNTGGYYGYTF	TGTGCCAGCAGCTCTAATACAGGGGGTTACTATGGCTACACCTTC
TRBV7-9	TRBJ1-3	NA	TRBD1	CASRGQETSGNTIYF	TGTGCCAGCAGGGGACAGGAGACCTCTGGAAACACCATATATTTT
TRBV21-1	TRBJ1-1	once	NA	CASSKAGGGNTEAFF	TGTGCCAGCAGCAAGGCTGGCGGAGGGAACACTGAAGCTTTCTTT
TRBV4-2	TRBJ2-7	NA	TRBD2	CASSQEQGLLSDEQYF	TGTGCCAGCAGCCAAGAGCAGGGACTACTATCCGACGAGCAGTACTTC
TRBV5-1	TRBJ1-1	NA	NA	CASSPDSLLGAFF	TGCGCCAGCAGCCCCGACTCCCTACTAGGGGCTTTCTTT
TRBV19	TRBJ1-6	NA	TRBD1	CASSRQGANSPLHF	TGTGCCAGTAGTAGACAGGGGGCAAATTCACCCCTCCACTTT
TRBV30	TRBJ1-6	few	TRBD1	CAWSRGQGWRPLHF	TGTGCCTGGAGTAGGGGACAGGGTTGGCGACCCCTCCACTTT
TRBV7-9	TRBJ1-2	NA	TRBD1	CASSSRRPRDSRNYGYTF	TGTGCCAGCAGCTCGCGTAGGCCCCGGGACAGCCGTAACTATGGCTACACCTTC
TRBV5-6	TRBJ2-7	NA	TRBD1	CASRPGQRASYEQYF	TGTGCCAGCAGACCGGGACAGAGAGCGTCCTACGAGCAGTACTTC
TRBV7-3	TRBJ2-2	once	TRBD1	CASSLGQGAAGELFF	TGTGCCAGCAGCTTGGGACAGGGGGCCGCCGGGGAGCTGTTTTTT
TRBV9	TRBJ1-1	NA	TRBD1	CASSVGGQAIFMNTEAFF	TGTGCCAGCAGCGTAGGAGGACAGGCAATCTTCATGAACACTGAAGCTTTCTTT
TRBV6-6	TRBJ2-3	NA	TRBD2	CATRTSGDEGGDTQYF	TGTGCCACCCGGACTAGCGGGGATGAGGGCGGAGATACGCAGTATTTT
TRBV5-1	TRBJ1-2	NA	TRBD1	CASSQSGQGASYGYTF	TGCGCCAGCAGCCAATCCGGACAGGGGGCCTCCTATGGCTACACCTTC
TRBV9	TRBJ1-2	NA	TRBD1	CASSGTGLGFYGYTF	TGTGCCAGCAGCGGGACAGGGCTGGGCTTCTATGGCTACACCTTC
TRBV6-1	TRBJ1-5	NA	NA	CASSEGSSNQPQHF	TGTGCCAGCAGTGAAGGGAGCTCTAATCAGCCCCAGCATTTT
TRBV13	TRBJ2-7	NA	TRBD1	CASSVTSGTGFSEQYF	TGTGCCAGCAGCGTCACCTCCGGGACAGGGTTTAGCGAGCAGTACTTC
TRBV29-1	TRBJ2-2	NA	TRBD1	CSVRWGQGATGELFF	TGCAGCGTCCGGTGGGGACAGGGGGCAACCGGGGAGCTGTTTTTT
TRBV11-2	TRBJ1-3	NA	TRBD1	CASSFPRGRAISGNTIYF	TGTGCCAGCAGCTTCCCCAGGGGGCGAGCTATCTCTGGAAACACCATATATTTT
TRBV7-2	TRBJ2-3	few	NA	CASSPLMGDTQYF	TGTGCCAGCAGCCCCCTCATGGGCGATACGCAGTATTTT
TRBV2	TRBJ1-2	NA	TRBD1	CASTATGQPYGYTF	TGTGCCAGCACCGCCACGGGACAGCCCTATGGCTACACCTTC
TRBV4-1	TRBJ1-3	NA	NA	CASSQVSGRGSGNTIYF	TGCGCCAGCAGCCAAGTGTCAGGTCGGGGCTCTGGAAACACCATATATTTT
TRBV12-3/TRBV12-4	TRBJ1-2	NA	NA	CASSGFNYGYTF	TGTGCCAGCAGTGGCTTCAACTATGGCTACACCTTC
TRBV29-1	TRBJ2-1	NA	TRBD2	CSVHERGTYNEQFF	TGCAGCGTTCATGAGCGGGGAACCTACAATGAGCAGTTCTTC
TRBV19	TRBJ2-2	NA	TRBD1	CASRNRDRSTGELFF	TGTGCCAGTCGCAACCGGGACAGGAGCACCGGGGAGCTGTTTTTT